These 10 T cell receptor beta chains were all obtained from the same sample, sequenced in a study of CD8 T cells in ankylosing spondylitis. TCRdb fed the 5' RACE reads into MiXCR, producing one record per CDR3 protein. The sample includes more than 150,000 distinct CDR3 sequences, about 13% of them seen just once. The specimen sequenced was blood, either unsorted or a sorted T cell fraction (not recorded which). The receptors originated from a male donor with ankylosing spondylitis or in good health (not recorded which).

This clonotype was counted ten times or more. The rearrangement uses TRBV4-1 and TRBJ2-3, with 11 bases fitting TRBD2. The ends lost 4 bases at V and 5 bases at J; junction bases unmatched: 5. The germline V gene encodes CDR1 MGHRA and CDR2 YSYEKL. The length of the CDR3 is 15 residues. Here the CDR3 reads CASSPTSGTGDTQYF. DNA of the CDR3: TGCGCCAGCAGCCCGACTAGCGGGACCGGAGATACGCAGTATTTT.

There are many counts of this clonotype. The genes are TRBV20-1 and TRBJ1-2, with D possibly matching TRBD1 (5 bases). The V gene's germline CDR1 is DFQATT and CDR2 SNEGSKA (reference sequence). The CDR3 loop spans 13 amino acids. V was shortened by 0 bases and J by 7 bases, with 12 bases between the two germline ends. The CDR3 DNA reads TGCAGTGCTAGAGATAGACGGGGACCTGGCTACACCTTC. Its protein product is CSARDRRGPGYTF.

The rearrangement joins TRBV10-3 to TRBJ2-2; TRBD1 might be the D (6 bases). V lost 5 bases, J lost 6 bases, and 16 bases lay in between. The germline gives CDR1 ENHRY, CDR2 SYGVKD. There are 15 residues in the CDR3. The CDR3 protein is CAISQYNRDSGELFF. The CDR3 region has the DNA TGTGCCATCAGTCAATACAACAGGGATTCCGGGGAGCTGTTTTTT.

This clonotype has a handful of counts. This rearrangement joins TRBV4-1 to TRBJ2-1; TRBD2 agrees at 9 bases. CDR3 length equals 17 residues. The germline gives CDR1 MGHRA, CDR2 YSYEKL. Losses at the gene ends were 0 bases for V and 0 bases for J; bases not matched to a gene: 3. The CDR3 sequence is CASSQEVGLASYNEQFF. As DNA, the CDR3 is TGCGCCAGCAGCCAAGAGGTGGGACTAGCCTCCTACAATGAGCAGTTCTTC.

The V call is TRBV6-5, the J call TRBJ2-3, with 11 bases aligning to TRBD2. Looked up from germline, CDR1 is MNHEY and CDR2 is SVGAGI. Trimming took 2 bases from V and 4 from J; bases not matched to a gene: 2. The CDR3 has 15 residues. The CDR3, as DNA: TGTGCCAGCAGTTACGTAGCGGGAGGGTCAGATACGCAGTATTTT. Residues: CASSYVAGGSDTQYF.

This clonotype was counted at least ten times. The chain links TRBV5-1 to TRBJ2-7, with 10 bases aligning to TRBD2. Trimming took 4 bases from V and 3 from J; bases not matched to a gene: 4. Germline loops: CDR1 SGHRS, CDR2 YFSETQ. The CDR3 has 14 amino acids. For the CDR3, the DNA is TGCGCCAGCAGCCCGGCTAGCGGGAGCTACGAGCAGTACTTC. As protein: CASSPASGSYEQYF.

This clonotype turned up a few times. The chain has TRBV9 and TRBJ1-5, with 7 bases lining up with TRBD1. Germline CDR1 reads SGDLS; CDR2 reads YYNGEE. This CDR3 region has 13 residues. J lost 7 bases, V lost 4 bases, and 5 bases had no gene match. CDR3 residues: CASSPGTAQPQHF. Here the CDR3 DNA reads TGTGCCAGCAGCCCCGGGACAGCACAGCCCCAGCATTTT.

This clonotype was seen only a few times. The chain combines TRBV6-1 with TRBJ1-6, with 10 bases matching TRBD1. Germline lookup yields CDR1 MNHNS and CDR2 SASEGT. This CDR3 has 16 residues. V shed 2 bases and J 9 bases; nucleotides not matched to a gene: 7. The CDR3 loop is CASSERAGQGFSPLHF. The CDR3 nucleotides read TGTGCCAGCAGTGAAAGGGCGGGACAGGGGTTTTCACCCCTCCACTTT.

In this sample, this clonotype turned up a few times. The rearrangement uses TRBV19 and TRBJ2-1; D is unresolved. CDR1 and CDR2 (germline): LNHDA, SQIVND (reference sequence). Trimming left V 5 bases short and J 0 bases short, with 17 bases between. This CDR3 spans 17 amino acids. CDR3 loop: CASSATQLGPSYNEQFF. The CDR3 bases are TGTGCCAGTAGTGCAACGCAACTGGGCCCCTCCTACAATGAGCAGTTCTTC.

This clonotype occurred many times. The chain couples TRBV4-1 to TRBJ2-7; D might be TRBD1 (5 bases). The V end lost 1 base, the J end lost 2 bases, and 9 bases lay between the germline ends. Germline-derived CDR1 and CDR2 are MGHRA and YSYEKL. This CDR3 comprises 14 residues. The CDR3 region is CASSQVSGPYEQYF. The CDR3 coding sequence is TGCGCCAGCAGCCAAGTGTCAGGGCCCTACGAGCAGTACTTC.